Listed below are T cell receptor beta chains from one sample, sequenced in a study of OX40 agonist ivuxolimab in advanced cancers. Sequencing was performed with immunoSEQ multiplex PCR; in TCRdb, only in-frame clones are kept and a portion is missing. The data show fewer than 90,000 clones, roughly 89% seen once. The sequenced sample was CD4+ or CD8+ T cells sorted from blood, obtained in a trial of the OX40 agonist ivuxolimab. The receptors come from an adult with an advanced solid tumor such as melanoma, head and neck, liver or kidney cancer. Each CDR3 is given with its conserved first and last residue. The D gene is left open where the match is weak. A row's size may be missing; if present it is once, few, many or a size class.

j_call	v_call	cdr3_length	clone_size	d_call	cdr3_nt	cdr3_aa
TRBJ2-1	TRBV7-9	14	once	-	TGTGCCAGCAGGGTAGGGGGGTCCGACAATGAGCAGTTCTTC	CASRVGGSDNEQFF
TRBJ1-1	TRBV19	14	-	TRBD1	TGTGCCAGTAGTCCGTGGACAGGGAACACTGAAGCTTTCTTT	CASSPWTGNTEAFF
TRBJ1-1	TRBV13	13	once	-	TGTGCCAGCAGTGAAGTAGGTAACCCCCTGGCTTTCTTT	CASSEVGNPLAFF
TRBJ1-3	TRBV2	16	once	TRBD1	TGTGCCAGCAGTCCCGGGACAGGGTACTCTGGAAACACCATATATTTT	CASSPGTGYSGNTIYF
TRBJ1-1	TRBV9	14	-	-	TGTGCCAGCAGCGTATCGGCGGGGCTAAATCGGGCTTTCTTT	CASSVSAGLNRAFF
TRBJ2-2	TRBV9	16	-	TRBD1	TGTGCCAGCAGCGTAGGTCCAGGGGGAAACACCGGGGAGCTGTTTTTT	CASSVGPGGNTGELFF
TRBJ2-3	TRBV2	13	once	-	TGTGCCAGCACCTGGGACAGCACAGATACGCAGTATTTT	CASTWDSTDTQYF
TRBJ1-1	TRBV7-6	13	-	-	TGTGCCAGCAGCTTAGCTAGGGGGACTGAAGCTTTCTTT	CASSLARGTEAFF
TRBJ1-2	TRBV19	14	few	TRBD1	TGTGCCAGTAGTGGGGCGGACAGGGTCGATGGCTACACCTTC	CASSGADRVDGYTF
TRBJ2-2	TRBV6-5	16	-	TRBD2	TGTGCCAGCAGTTACTCACTAGCGGGGGGTACCGGGGAGCTGTTTTTT	CASSYSLAGGTGELFF
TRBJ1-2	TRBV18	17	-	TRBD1	TGTGCCAGCTCACCGTACCGCACTCCACAGGGGGCGTATGGCTACACCTTC	CASSPYRTPQGAYGYTF
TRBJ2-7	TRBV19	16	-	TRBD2	TGTGCCAGTAGTATTGGGCTAGCGGGAGTCTACTACGAGCAGTACTTC	CASSIGLAGVYYEQYF
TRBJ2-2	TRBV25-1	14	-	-	TGTGCCAGCAGTGATCCGGGGCGGACCGGGGAGCTGTTTTTT	CASSDPGRTGELFF
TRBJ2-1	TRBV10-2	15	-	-	TGCGCCAGCAGTGAGAGCCATAACTCCTACAATGAGCAGTTCTTC	CASSESHNSYNEQFF
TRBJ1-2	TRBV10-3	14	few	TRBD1	TGTGCCATCAGTAGGACAGGGGCGGAAGATGGCTACACCTTC	CAISRTGAEDGYTF
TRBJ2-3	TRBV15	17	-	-	TGTGCCACCAGCAGGCGAATACTAGCCGGGGCTGAAGATACGCAGTATTTT	CATSRRILAGAEDTQYF
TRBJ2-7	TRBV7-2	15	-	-	TGTGCCAGCAGCTTTGGGACCGCCAGATCCTACGAGCAGTACTTC	CASSFGTARSYEQYF
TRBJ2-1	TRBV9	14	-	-	TGTGCCAGCAGCGTAGGGGGGAGCCTCAATGAGCAGTTCTTC	CASSVGGSLNEQFF
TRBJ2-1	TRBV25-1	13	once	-	TGTGCCAGCAGCCCAACAGGGTTCAATGAGCAGTTCTTC	CASSPTGFNEQFF
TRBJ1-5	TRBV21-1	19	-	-	TGTGCCAGCAGCAAAAGGGGGTTGGAACCGGGGGCTTGGAATCAGCCCCAGCATTTT	CASSKRGLEPGAWNQPQHF
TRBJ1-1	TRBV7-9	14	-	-	TGTGCCAGCAGCCTCCAGGGTACGGACACTGAAGCTTTCTTT	CASSLQGTDTEAFF
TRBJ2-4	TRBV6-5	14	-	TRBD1	TGTGCCAGCAGCCTGACAGGGTATGGGAACATTCAGTACTTC	CASSLTGYGNIQYF
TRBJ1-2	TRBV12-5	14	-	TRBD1	TGTGCTAGTGGTTTGGGGGGGACAGCGGAATTCTACACCTTC	CASGLGGTAEFYTF
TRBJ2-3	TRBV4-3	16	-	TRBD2	TGCGCCAGCAGCCGAAGCAGCGGGAGTCCCTCAGATACGCAGTATTTT	CASSRSSGSPSDTQYF
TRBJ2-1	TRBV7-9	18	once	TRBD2	TGTGCCAGCAGCCCACGGACTAGCGGGGGACCTAGCTACAATGAGCAGTTCTTC	CASSPRTSGGPSYNEQFF
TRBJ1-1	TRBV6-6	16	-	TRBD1	TGTGCCAGCAGTCCCCACCGGGACAGGGGGAACACTGAAGCTTTCTTT	CASSPHRDRGNTEAFF
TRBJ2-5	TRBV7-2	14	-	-	TGTGCCAGCAGCCCTCTTAGTGGGGGCGTGACCCAGTACTTC	CASSPLSGGVTQYF
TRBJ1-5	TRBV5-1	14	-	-	TGCGCCAGCAGCATCACTGGGGGCAATCAGCCCCAGCATTTT	CASSITGGNQPQHF
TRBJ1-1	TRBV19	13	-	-	TGTGCCACCGAACAGGGTAGAGGCACTGAAGCTTTCTTT	CATEQGRGTEAFF
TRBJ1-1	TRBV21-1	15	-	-	TGTGCCAGCAGCAGGTCGAGGGTAAGGAACACTGAAGCTTTCTTT	CASSRSRVRNTEAFF
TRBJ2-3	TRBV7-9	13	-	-	TGTGCCAGCAGCTCCCCTGGGGCGGATACGCAGTATTTT	CASSSPGADTQYF
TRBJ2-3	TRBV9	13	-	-	TGTGCCAGCAGCGTAGGGCGCACAGATACGCAGTATTTT	CASSVGRTDTQYF
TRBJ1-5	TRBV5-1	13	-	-	TGCGCCAGCAGCTTGGATAGGGATCAGCCCCAGCATTTT	CASSLDRDQPQHF
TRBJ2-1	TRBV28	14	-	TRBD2	TGTGCCACCCTAGGGACTAGCGGCTACAATGAGCAGTTCTTC	CATLGTSGYNEQFF
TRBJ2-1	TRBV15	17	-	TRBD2	TGTGCCACCAGCAGGGCTACTAGCGGGAGTTTCTACAATGAGCAGTTCTTC	CATSRATSGSFYNEQFF
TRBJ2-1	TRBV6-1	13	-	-	TGTGCCAGCAGTGAAACAGGACACAATGAGCAGTTCTTC	CASSETGHNEQFF
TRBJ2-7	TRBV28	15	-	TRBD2	TGTGCCAGCGGAAAGAGCGGGAGTATTTTCTACGAGCAGTACTTC	CASGKSGSIFYEQYF
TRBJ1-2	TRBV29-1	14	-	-	TGCAGCGTGGTACGACAGGCCCCTGGGGGTGGCTACACCTTC	CSVVRQAPGGGYTF
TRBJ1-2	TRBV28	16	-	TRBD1	TGTGCCAGCAGTTTAGGTCGACAGGGGGCATGGTATGGCTACACCTTC	CASSLGRQGAWYGYTF
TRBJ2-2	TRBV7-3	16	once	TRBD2	TGTGCCAGCAGCGGGAGACTAGCGGGAGGCACCGGGGAGCTGTTTTTT	CASSGRLAGGTGELFF
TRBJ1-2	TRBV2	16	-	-	TGTGCCAGCAGTGGTCCTTTGTGGCAATATAACTATGGCTACACCTTC	CASSGPLWQYNYGYTF
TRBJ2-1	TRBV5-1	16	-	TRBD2	TGCGCCAGCAGCTTGGGACTAGCGGGAGGGCCAACTGAGCAGTTCTTC	CASSLGLAGGPTEQFF
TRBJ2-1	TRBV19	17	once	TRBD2	TGTGCCAGTAGTATGACTAGCGGGGGTCGCTCCTACAATGAGCAGTTCTTC	CASSMTSGGRSYNEQFF
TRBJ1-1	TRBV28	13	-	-	TGTGCCAGCAGTTCTGGTTTAAACACTGAAGCTTTCTTT	CASSSGLNTEAFF
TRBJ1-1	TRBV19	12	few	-	TGTGCCAGTAGTCAGGTGAACACTGAAGCTTTCTTT	CASSQVNTEAFF
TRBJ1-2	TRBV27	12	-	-	TGTGCCAGCAGTTTATCGGGGGGCCGCTACACCTTC	CASSLSGGRYTF
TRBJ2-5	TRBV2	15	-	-	TGTGCCAGCAGTGAAGTGGGGGCTCCCCAAGAGGCCCAGTACTTC	CASSEVGAPQEAQYF
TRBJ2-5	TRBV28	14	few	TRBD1	TGTGCCAGCAGTCGTTCAGGGGGCTCGGAGACCCAGTACTTC	CASSRSGGSETQYF
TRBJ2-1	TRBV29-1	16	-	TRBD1	TGCAGCGTTCGTCCTCCCGGGACAGGGATCATCAATGAGCAGTTCTTC	CSVRPPGTGIINEQFF
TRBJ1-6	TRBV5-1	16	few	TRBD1	TGCGCCAGCAGCTTGGAAGGACAGGCAAATGTTTCACCCCTCCACTTT	CASSLEGQANVSPLHF
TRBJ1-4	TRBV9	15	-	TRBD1	TGTGCCAGCAGCGCTGGGACAGCAGAGAATGAAAAACTGTTTTTT	CASSAGTAENEKLFF
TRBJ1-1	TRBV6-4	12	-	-	TGTGCCAGCAGTAATCCGGGAGAGCGGGCTTTCTTT	CASSNPGERAFF
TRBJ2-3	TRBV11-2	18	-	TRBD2	TGTGCCAGCAGCTTAGTAGGGACTAGCAGAATTAGCACAGATACGCAGTATTTT	CASSLVGTSRISTDTQYF
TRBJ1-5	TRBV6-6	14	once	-	TGTGCCGGGGGGGGGTTTTCGGAGGATCAGCCCCAGCATTTT	CAGGGFSEDQPQHF
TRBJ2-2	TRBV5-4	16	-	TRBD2	TGTGCCAGCAGCTTGGTAGCGGGAGTCATCACCGGGGAGCTGTTTTTT	CASSLVAGVITGELFF